This T cell receptor beta chain was captured by sequencing in a study of T cells in Graves' hyperthyroidism and ophthalmopathy. RNA transcripts yielded amplified TCR beta CDR3 regions. The primer set for the first-round RT-PCR of the TCR CDR3 was HTBI. TCRdb called the multiplex PCR reads again in MiXCR, with one record for every CDR3 protein. The sample records around 620,000 distinct CDR3 sequences, 14% being singletons. This clonotype was counted ten times or more. The sample consisted of blood. The source of this sequence is a woman between 18 and 29 years old with Graves' ophthalmopathy.

The CDR3 sequence is CASSYPAAGDGETQYF. The CDR3 nucleotides read TGTGCCAGCAGCTACCCCGCAGCCGGGGACGGGGAGACCCAGTACTTC. V and J are TRBV7-9 and TRBJ2-5; D could derive from TRBD1 or TRBD2 (5 bases each). The CDR3 covers 16 residues. Germline V gene data show CDR1 as SEHNR and CDR2 as FQNEAQ (reference sequence). V was pared by 4 bases and J by 5 bases, with 20 bases between.